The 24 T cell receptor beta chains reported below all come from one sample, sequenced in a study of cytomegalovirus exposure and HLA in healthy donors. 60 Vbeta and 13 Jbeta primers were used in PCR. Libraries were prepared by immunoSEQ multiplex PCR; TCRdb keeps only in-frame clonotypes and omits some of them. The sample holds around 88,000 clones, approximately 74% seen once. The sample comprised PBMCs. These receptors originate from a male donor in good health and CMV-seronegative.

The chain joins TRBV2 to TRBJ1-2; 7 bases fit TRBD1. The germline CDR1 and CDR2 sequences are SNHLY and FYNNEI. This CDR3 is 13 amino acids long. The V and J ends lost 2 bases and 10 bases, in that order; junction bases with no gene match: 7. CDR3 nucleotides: TGTGCCAGCAGTGAATTTAGGGACAGAATCTACACCTTC. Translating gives CASSEFRDRIYTF.

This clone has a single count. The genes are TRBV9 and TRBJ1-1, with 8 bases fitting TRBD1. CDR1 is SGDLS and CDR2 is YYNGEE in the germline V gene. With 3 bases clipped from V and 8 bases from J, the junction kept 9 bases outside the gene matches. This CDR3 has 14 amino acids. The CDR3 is CASSAEWTGSEAFF. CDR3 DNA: TGTGCCAGCAGCGCCGAATGGACAGGGTCAGAAGCTTTCTTT.

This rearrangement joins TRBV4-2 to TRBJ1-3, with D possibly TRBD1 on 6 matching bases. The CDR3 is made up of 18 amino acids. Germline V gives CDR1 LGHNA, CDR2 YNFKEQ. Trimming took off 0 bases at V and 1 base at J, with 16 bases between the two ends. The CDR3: CASSQDRPGAESGNTIYF. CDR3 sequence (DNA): TGTGCCAGCAGCCAAGATCGGCCAGGGGCCGAGTCTGGAAACACCATATATTTT.

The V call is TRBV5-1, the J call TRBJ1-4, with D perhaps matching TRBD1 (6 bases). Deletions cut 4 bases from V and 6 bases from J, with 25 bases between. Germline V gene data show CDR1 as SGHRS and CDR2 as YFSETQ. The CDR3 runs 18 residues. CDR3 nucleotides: TGCGCCAGCAGCCTGAACTCCCATAGACAGGTTGATTATGAAAAACTGTTTTTT. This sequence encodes CASSLNSHRQVDYEKLFF.

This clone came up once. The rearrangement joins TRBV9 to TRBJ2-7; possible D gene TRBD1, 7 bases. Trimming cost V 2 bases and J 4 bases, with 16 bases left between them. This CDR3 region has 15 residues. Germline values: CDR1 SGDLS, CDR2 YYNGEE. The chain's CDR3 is CASSVSGDSFYEQYF. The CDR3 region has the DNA TGTGCCAGCAGCGTTTCGGGGGACAGCTTTTACGAGCAGTACTTC.

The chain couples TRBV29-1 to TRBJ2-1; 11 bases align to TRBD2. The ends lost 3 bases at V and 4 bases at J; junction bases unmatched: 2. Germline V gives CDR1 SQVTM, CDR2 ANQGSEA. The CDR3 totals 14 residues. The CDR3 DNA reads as TGCAGCGTTGAGCTAGCGGGAGGTTACAATGAGCAGTTCTTC. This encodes CSVELAGGYNEQFF.

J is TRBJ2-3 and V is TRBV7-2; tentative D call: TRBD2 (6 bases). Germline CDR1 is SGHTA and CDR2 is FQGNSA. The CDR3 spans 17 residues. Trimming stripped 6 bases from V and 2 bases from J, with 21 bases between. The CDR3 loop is CASSRTIGDLVTDTQYF. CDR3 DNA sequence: TGTGCCAGCAGTCGGACTATTGGGGATCTTGTCACAGATACGCAGTATTTT.

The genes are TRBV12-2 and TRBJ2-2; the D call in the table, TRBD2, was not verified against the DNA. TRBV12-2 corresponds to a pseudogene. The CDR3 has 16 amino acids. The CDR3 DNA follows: TGTGCAAGTCGCACAGAGGGGGGGGTGAGGACCGGGGAGCTGTTTTTT. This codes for CASRTEGGVRTGELFF.

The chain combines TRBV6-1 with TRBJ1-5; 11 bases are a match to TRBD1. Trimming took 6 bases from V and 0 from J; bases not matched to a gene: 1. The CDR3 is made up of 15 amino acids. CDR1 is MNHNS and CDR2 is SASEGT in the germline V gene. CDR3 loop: CASRGQGVSNQPQHF. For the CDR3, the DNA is TGTGCCAGCAGGGGACAGGGGGTTAGCAATCAGCCCCAGCATTTT.

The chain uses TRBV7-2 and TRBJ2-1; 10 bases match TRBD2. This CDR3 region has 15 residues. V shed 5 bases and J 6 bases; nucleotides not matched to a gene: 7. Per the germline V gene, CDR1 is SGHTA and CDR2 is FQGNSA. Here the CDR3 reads CASSGGLASRNEQFF. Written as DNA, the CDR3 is TGTGCCAGCAGCGGGGGACTAGCGTCCCGCAATGAGCAGTTCTTC.

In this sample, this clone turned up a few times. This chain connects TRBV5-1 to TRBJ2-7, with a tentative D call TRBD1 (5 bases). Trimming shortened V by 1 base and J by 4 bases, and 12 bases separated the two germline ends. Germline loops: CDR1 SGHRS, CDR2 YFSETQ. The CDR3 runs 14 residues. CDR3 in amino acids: CASSLIGSGYEQYF. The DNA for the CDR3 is TGCGCCAGCAGCTTGATAGGGTCAGGGTACGAGCAGTACTTC.

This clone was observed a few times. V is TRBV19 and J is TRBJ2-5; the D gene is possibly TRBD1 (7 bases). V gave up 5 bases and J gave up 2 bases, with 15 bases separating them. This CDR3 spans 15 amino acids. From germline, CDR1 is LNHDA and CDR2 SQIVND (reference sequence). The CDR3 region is CASSAGQIQQETQYF. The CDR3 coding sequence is TGTGCCAGTAGTGCGGGACAGATTCAGCAAGAGACCCAGTACTTC. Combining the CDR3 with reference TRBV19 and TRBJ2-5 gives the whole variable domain DGGITQSPKYLFRKEGQNVTLSCEQNLNHDAMYWYRQDPGQGLRLIYYSQIVNDFQKGDIAEGYSVSREKKESFPLTVTSAQKNPTAFYLCASSAGQIQQETQYFGPGTRLLVL.

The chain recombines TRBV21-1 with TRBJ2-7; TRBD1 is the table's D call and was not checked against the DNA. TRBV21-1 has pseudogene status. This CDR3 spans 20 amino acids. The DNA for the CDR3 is TGTGCCAGCAGCACCGGGTGGGACAGGGTTTTGAGATGGAGGTACTACGAGCAGTACTTC. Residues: CASSTGWDRVLRWRYYEQYF.

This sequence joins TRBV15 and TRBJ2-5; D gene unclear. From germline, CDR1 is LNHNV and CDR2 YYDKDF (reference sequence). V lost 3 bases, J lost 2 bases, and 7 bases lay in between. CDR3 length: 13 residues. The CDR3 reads CATSSGLQETQYF. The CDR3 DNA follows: TGTGCCACCAGCAGCGGGTTACAAGAGACCCAGTACTTC. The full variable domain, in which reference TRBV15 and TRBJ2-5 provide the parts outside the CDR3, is DAMVIQNPRYQVTQFGKPVTLSCSQTLNHNVMYWYQQKSSQAPKLLFHYYDKDFNNEADTPDNFQSRRPNTSFCFLDIRSPGLGDTAMYLCATSSGLQETQYFGPGTRLLVL.

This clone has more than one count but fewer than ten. CDR3 amino acids: CASSPGGTEAFF. The CDR3, as DNA: TGTGCCAGCAGCCCGGGAGGCACTGAAGCTTTCTTT. V is TRBV11-3 and J is TRBJ1-1; D unresolved. With 5 bases removed from V and 4 bases from J, the gap between germline ends came to 8 bases. Germline assignment: CDR1 SGHNT and CDR2 YENEEA. This CDR3 has 12 amino acids.

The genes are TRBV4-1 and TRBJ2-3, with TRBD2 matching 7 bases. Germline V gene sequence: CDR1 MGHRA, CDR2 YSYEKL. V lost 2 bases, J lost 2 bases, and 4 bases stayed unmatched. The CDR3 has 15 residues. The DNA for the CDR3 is TGCGCCAGCAGCCAACTAGCGGACCTCACAGATACGCAGTATTTT. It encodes CASSQLADLTDTQYF.

This CDR3 is CASSQDQWGQGYGYTF. The CDR3 DNA is TGTGCCAGCAGCCAAGATCAGTGGGGACAGGGTTATGGCTACACCTTC. This chain links TRBV14 with TRBJ1-2; 9 bases line up with TRBD1. V lost 0 bases and J lost 5; bases outside the gene matches: 7. Germline loops: CDR1 SGHDN, CDR2 FVKESK. This CDR3 spans 16 amino acids.

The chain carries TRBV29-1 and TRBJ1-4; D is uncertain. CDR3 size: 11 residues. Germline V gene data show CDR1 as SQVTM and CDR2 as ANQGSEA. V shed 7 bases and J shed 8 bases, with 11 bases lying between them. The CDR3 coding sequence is TGCAGCGGAACTTTAAACGAAAAACTGTTTTTT. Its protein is CSGTLNEKLFF. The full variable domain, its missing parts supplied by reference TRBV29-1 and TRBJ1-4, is SAVISQKPSRDICQRGTSLTIQCQVDSQVTMMFWYRQQPGQSLTLIATANQGSEATYESGFVIDKFPISRPNLTFSTLTVSNMSPEDSSIYLCSGTLNEKLFFGSGTQLSVL.

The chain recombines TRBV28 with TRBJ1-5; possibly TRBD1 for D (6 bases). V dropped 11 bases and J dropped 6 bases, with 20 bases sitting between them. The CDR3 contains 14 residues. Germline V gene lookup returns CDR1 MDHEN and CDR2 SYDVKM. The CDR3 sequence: CAGQYRVGGQPQHF. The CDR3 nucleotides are TGTGCCGGTCAATACAGGGTTGGTGGTCAGCCCCAGCATTTT.

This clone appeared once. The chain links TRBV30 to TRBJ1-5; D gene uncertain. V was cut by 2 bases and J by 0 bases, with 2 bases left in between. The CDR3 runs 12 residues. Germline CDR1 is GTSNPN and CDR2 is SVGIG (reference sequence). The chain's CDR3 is CAWSYSNQPQHF. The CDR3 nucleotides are TGTGCCTGGAGTTATAGCAATCAGCCCCAGCATTTT.

DNA for the CDR3: TGTGCCAGCAGCTTTTGGGGATCGGAGGATAGCAATCAGCCCCAGCATTTT. It is translated as CASSFWGSEDSNQPQHF. V and J are TRBV7-9 and TRBJ1-5; D uncertain. This CDR3 comprises 17 residues. Germline-derived CDR1 and CDR2 are SEHNR and FQNEAQ (reference sequence). Between the trimmed V and J ends, which lost 3 bases and 0 bases, there was a span of 15 bases.

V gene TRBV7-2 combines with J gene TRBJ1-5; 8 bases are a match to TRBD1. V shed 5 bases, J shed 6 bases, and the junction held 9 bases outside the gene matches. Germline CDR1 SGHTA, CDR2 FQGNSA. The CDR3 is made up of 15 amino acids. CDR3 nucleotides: TGTGCCAGCAGCCTTGACAGGGGACAGGTTCAGCCCCAGCATTTT. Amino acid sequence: CASSLDRGQVQPQHF.

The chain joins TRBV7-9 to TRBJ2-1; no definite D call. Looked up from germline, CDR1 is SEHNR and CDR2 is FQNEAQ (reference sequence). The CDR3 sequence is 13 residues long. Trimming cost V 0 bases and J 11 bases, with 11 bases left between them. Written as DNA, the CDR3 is TGTGCCAGCAGCTTAGCGGGCCGGCCGCAGCAGTTCTTC. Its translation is CASSLAGRPQQFF.

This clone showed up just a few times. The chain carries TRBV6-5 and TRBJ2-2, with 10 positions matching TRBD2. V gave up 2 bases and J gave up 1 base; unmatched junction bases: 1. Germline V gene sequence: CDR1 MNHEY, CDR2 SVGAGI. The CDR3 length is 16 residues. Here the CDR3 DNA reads TGTGCCAGCAGTTACAGACTAGCGGGGAACACCGGGGAGCTGTTTTTT. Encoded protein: CASSYRLAGNTGELFF.